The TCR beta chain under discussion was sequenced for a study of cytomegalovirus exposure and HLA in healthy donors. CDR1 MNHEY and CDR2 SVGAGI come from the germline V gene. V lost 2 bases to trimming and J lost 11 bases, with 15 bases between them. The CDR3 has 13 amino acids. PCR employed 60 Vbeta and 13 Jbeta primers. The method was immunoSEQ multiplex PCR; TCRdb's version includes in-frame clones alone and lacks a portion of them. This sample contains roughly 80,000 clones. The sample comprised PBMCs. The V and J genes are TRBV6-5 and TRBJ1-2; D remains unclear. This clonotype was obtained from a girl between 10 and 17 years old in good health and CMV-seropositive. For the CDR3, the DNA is TGTGCCAGCAGTTACGCCCAAGAGGTTGGGTACACCTTC. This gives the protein CASSYAQEVGYTF.